The 7 T cell receptor beta chains below all came from one sample that was sequenced in a study of PD-1 blockade in classical Hodgkin lymphoma. Time point indicated: newly diagnosed, previously untreated cHL patient sample. The method was immunoSEQ multiplex PCR; TCRdb's version includes in-frame clones alone and lacks a portion of them. The sample lists over 60,000 clones, over 90% occurring once. Sequences were obtained from peripheral blood mononuclear cells (PBMCs). Receptors originate from a human donor with classical Hodgkin lymphoma.

This chain connects TRBV29-1 to TRBJ2-7, with D possibly being TRBD1 (6 bases). The CDR3 has 12 amino acids. The V gene lost 7 bases and the J gene lost 3 bases, with 13 bases spanning the gap. Germline values: CDR1 SQVTM, CDR2 ANQGSEA. CDR3 region: CSEGVGYYEQYF. As DNA, the CDR3 is TGCAGCGAGGGGGTAGGATACTACGAGCAGTACTTC.

CDR3 loop: CASSLGPSGRWQFF. DNA of the CDR3: TGTGCCAGCAGCTTAGGGCCCAGCGGGAGGTGGCAGTTCTTC. This rearrangement joins TRBV7-2 to TRBJ2-1, with 9 nucleotides matching TRBD2. Germline V gene lookup returns CDR1 SGHTA and CDR2 FQGNSA. The CDR3 has 14 amino acids. J lost 12 bases, V lost 1 base, and 7 bases had no gene match.

The J gene is TRBJ2-7, the V gene TRBV7-2; D ambiguous. The germline gives CDR1 SGHTA, CDR2 FQGNSA. Trimming removed 1 base at V and 10 bases at J, with 5 bases between. This CDR3 contains 10 residues. CDR3: CASSLGKQYF. CDR3 DNA sequence: TGTGCCAGCAGCTTAGGCAAACAGTACTTC.

The chain carries TRBV6-5 and TRBJ1-4; D is perhaps TRBD1 (6 bases). Germline V gives CDR1 MNHEY, CDR2 SVGAGI. This CDR3 has 14 residues. V gave up 6 bases and J gave up 3 bases, with 11 bases separating them. CDR3 amino acids: CASSRDRPNEKLFF. The CDR3 region has the DNA TGTGCCAGCAGCCGAGACAGGCCTAATGAAAAACTGTTTTTT.

The chain joins TRBV6-5 to TRBJ2-7; 8 bases align to TRBD1. The length of the CDR3 is 14 residues. Trimming removed 1 base from V and 1 base from J; junction bases left unmatched: 0. CDR1 is MNHEY, CDR2 SVGAGI, per germline. The CDR3 protein is CASSYWDRSYEQYF. DNA for the CDR3: TGTGCCAGCAGTTACTGGGACAGGTCCTACGAGCAGTACTTC.

This rearrangement joins TRBV6-1 to TRBJ2-7; D is possibly TRBD2 (5 bases). V lost 6 bases to trimming and J lost 0 bases, with 18 bases between them. Looked up from germline, CDR1 is MNHNS and CDR2 is SASEGT. This CDR3 has 16 amino acids. In DNA form, the CDR3 reads TGTGCCAGCAGCGAAACTCGGACTCTCAGCTCCTACGAGCAGTACTTC. Residues: CASSETRTLSSYEQYF.

The chain recombines TRBV5-8 with TRBJ2-2; D might be TRBD1 or TRBD2, each matching 5 bases. There are 16 residues in the CDR3. From germline, CDR1 is SGHTS and CDR2 YDEGEE. The ends were cut back, 0 bases at V and 7 bases at J, with 16 bases in the middle. In DNA form, the CDR3 reads TGTGCCAGCAGCTTGGAGTCAGGGACCACGGGCGGGGAGCTGTTTTTT. Translation gives CASSLESGTTGGELFF.